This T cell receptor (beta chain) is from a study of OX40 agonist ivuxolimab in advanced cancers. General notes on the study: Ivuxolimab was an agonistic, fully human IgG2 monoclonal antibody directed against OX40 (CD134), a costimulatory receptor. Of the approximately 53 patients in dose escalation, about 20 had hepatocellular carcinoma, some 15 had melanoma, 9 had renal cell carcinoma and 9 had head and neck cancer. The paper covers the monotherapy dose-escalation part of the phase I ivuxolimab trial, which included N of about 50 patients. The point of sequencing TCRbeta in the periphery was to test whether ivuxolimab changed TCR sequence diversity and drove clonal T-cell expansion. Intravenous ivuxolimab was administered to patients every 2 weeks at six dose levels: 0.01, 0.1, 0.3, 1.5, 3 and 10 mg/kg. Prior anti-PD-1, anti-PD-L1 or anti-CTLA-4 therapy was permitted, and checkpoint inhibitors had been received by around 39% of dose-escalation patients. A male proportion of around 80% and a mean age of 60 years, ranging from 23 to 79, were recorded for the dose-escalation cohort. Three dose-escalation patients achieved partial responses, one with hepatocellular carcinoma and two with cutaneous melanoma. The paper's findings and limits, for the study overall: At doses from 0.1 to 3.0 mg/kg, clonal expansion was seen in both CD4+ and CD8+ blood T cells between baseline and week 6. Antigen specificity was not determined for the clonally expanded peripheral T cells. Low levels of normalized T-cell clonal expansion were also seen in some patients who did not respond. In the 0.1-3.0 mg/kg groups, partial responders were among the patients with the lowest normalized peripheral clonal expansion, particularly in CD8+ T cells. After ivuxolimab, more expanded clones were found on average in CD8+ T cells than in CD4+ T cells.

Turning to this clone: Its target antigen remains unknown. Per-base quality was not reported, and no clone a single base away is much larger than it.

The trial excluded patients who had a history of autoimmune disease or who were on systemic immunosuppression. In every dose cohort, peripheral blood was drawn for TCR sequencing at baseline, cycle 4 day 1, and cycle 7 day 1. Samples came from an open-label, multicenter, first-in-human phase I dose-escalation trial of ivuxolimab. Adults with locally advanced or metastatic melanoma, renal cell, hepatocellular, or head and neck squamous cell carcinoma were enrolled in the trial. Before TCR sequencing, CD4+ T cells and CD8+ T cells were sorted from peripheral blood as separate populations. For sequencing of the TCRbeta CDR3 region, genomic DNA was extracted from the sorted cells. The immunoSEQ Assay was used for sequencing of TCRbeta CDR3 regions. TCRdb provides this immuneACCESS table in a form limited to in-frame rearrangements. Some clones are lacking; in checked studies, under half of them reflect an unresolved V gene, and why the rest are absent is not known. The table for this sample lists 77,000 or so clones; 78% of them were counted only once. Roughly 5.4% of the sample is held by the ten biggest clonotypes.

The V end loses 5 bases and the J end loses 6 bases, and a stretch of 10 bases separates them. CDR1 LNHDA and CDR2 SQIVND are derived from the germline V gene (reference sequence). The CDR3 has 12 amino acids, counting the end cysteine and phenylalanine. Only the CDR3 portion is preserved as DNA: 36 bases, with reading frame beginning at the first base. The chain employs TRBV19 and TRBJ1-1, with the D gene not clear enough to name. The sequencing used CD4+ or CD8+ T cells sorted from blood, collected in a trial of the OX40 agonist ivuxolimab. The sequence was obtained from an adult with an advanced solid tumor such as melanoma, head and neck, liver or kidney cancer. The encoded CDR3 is CASSARTPEAFF. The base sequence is TGTGCCAGTAGTGCCCGGACCCCTGAAGCTTTCTTT. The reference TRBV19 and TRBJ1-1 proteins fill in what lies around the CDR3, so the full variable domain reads DGGITQSPKYLFRKEGQNVTLSCEQNLNHDAMYWYRQDPGQGLRLIYYSQIVNDFQKGDIAEGYSVSREKKESFPLTVTSAQKNPTAFYLCASSARTPEAFFGQGTRLTVV.